What follows are 29 T cell receptor beta chains derived from one specimen sequenced in a study of human T cells and chemical hapten exposure. The library gave individual cDNA molecules unique molecular identifiers. TCRdb reprocessed the reads via MiXCR and lists one record per CDR3 protein. Of approximately 5,000 distinct CDR3 sequences detected, 55% appear once; the ten largest clones hold approximately 4%. Documented treatment: therapeutic diphenylcyclopropenone sensitization with weekly scalp DPC. The specimen was whole blood, collected before DPC sensitization or 2, 6, or about 24 weeks after (not recorded which). The receptors stem from an adult with alopecia areata. Some clones in this sample may be carry-over from other donors' samples. This table probably holds off-target reads from a library built for another chain.

This chain links TRBV11-2 with TRBJ1-1; D is uncertain. Trimming took 3 bases from V and 1 from J, leaving 9 bases between them. The CDR3 is made up of 14 amino acids. Germline V CDR1 and CDR2: SGHAT, FQNNGV. As DNA, the CDR3 is TGTGCCAGCAGCTTGAGGGAGCAGAACACTGAAGCTTTCTTT. Its translation is CASSLREQNTEAFF.

The V and J genes are TRBV6-2 or TRBV6-3 and TRBJ2-1; TRBD2 agrees at 14 bases. Germline V gene sequence: CDR1 MNHEY, CDR2 SVGEGT. Trimming at V came to 6 bases and at J to 7 bases, leaving 8 bases not matched to a gene. The CDR3 extends over 16 amino acids. CDR3 loop: CASRGLAGGVRNEQFF. The CDR3 DNA reads TGTGCCAGCAGAGGACTAGCGGGAGGAGTGAGGAATGAGCAGTTCTTC.

This clonotype has more than one count but fewer than ten. The rearrangement links TRBV6-6 to TRBJ2-1, with D hard to call. The CDR3 consists of 13 residues. Germline V gene lookup returns CDR1 MNHNY and CDR2 SVGAGI (reference sequence). V was trimmed by 0 bases and J by 7 bases, leaving 7 bases between them. Here the CDR3 reads CASSYSTRNEQFF. The CDR3 DNA is TGTGCCAGCAGTTACTCGACGAGGAATGAGCAGTTCTTC.

For this clonotype: The junction departs from germline at one end; a sequencing error may be responsible. The gene calls are TRBV7-9 and TRBJ2-1; perhaps D is TRBD1 or TRBD2 (5 bases each). The CDR3 runs to 14 residues. CDR1 and CDR2 from the germline V gene are SEHNR and FQNEAQ (reference sequence). CDR3 region: CASSLWSGHNEQFF. Written as DNA, the CDR3 is TGTGCTAGCAGCTTATGGTCGGGGCACAATGAGCAGTTCTTC.

There are a few counts of this clonotype. V usage is TRBV7-2 and J usage is TRBJ2-7; possibly TRBD2 for D (5 bases). This CDR3 contains 14 residues. Germline CDR1 is SGHTA and CDR2 is FQGNSA. Deletions cut 1 base from V and 5 bases from J, with 12 bases between. Here the CDR3 reads CASSLDKRAHEQYF. DNA of the CDR3: TGTGCCAGCAGCTTAGATAAGAGGGCCCACGAGCAGTACTTC.

This chain uses TRBV24-1 with TRBJ2-2; D not certain. V was cut by 6 bases and J by 5 bases, with 9 bases left in between. The germline CDR1 and CDR2 sequences are KGHDR and SFDVKD. The CDR3 is made up of 13 amino acids. DNA for the CDR3: TGTGCCACCAGTCCCACACAAACCGGGGAGCTGTTTTTT. Its translation is CATSPTQTGELFF.

V gene TRBV10-2 combines with J gene TRBJ2-1; TRBD2 is a possible D gene (6 bases). The CDR3 is made up of 14 amino acids. The V gene lost 3 bases and the J gene lost 8 bases, with 14 bases spanning the gap. Germline V gives CDR1 WSHSY, CDR2 SAAADI. This chain's CDR3 is CASSEGGIVYEQFF. The CDR3 DNA follows: TGCGCCAGCAGTGAAGGAGGGATCGTCTATGAGCAGTTCTTC.

The chain couples TRBV27 to TRBJ2-5; D is possibly TRBD1 (6 bases). The CDR3 length is 15 residues. In germline, CDR1 is MNHEY, CDR2 SMNVEV (reference sequence). The V end was cut by 2 bases, the J end by 4 bases, with 14 bases between. The CDR3 DNA reads as TGTGCCAGCAGTTTAGGGCAGGGGCGACGAGAGACCCAGTACTTC. It codes for CASSLGQGRRETQYF.

The rearrangement uses TRBV7-9 and TRBJ2-2; possibly TRBD1 or TRBD2 for D (5 bases each). V was pared by 5 bases and J by 6 bases, with 19 bases between. This CDR3 has 16 residues. Per germline, CDR1 SEHNR and CDR2 FQNEAQ (reference sequence). The CDR3 region is CASSRTPPRGSGELFF. CDR3 coding DNA: TGTGCCAGCAGCAGGACACCTCCCCGCGGGTCCGGGGAGCTGTTTTTT.

J is TRBJ2-4 and V is TRBV3-1; 11 bases map to TRBD1. Trimming at V came to 1 base and at J to 6 bases, leaving 14 bases not matched to a gene. This CDR3 is built from 19 residues. From germline, CDR1 is LGHDT and CDR2 YNNKEL (reference sequence). CDR3 in amino acids: CASSQATSWTGGAGNIQYF. The CDR3, as DNA: TGTGCCAGCAGCCAAGCCACGAGTTGGACAGGGGGCGCGGGAAACATTCAGTACTTC.

V usage is TRBV20-1 and J usage is TRBJ2-3; perhaps TRBD2 as D (7 bases). V was cut by 3 bases and J by 0 bases, with 10 bases left in between. The CDR3 is 14 residues long. From germline, CDR1 is DFQATT and CDR2 SNEGSKA (reference sequence). The DNA for the CDR3 is TGCAGTGCTAGCAGGGGAGGGAGCACAGATACGCAGTATTTT. This encodes CSASRGGSTDTQYF.

J is TRBJ1-5 and V is TRBV6-2 or TRBV6-3, with D tentatively TRBD1 (5 bases). V was trimmed by 6 bases and J by 5 bases, leaving 17 bases between them. This CDR3 region has 15 residues. Looked up from germline, CDR1 is MNHEY and CDR2 is SVGEGT. The CDR3, as DNA: TGTGCCAGCAGGGACCCCCGGCCGGGGGATCAGCCCCAGCATTTT. This encodes CASRDPRPGDQPQHF.

V is TRBV6-2 or TRBV6-3 and J is TRBJ2-3; tentative D call: TRBD2 (5 bases). The germline V and J ends were trimmed by 6 bases and 5 bases, with 21 bases remaining between them. The CDR3 runs to 16 residues. From germline, CDR1 is MNHEY and CDR2 SVGEGT. The CDR3 DNA follows: TGTGCCAGCAGCTCCGGACCGGGATCCGGCCGAGATACGCAGTATTTT. Amino acid sequence: CASSSGPGSGRDTQYF.

The V gene is TRBV12-3 or TRBV12-4, the J gene TRBJ2-2; 8 nucleotides align to TRBD1. The CDR3 consists of 15 residues. Trimming at V came to 5 bases and at J to 3 bases, leaving 5 bases not matched to a gene. The CDR3 loop is CASSIQGAYTGELFF. The CDR3 nucleotides read TGTGCCAGCAGTATCCAGGGGGCTTACACCGGGGAGCTGTTTTTT.

The chain uses TRBV29-1 and TRBJ2-7; 8 bases are shared with TRBD1. The CDR3 is 12 residues long. J lost 6 bases, V lost 4 bases, and 5 bases had no gene match. CDR1 and CDR2 from the germline V gene are SQVTM and ANQGSEA. The CDR3 DNA follows: TGCAGCGTTGTGAGAACAGGGGGCGAGCAGTACTTC. Encoded protein: CSVVRTGGEQYF.

This clonotype was recorded a few times. The genes are TRBV5-1 and TRBJ2-7; the D is unclear. V lost 1 base and J 5 bases, leaving 10 bases between the germline ends. Looked up from germline, CDR1 is SGHRS and CDR2 is YFSETQ. This CDR3 region has 13 residues. The CDR3 region has the DNA TGCGCCAGCAGCTTGACGGTGACCAACGAGCAGTACTTC. Amino acid sequence: CASSLTVTNEQYF.

This clonotype occurred a few times. The rearrangement joins TRBV14 to TRBJ2-1, with D unresolved. CDR1 and CDR2 from the germline V gene are SGHDN and FVKESK. V was cut by 0 bases and J by 0 bases, with 9 bases left in between. The CDR3 covers 16 residues. The CDR3 region has the DNA TGTGCCAGCAGCCAAGATCGCCAGTTCTCCTACAATGAGCAGTTCTTC. Amino acid sequence: CASSQDRQFSYNEQFF.

The genes are TRBV5-1 and TRBJ2-5; 9 bases map to TRBD2. CDR1 is SGHRS, CDR2 YFSETQ, per germline. V lost 4 bases and J lost 5; bases outside the gene matches: 12. The CDR3 is 16 residues long. The CDR3, as DNA: TGCGCCAGCAGCCGCCAAACCTCTAGCGGGGCGGAGACCCAGTACTTC. Translated: CASSRQTSSGAETQYF. Together with reference TRBV5-1 and TRBJ2-5, the CDR3 gives the full variable domain: KAGVTQTPRYLIKTRGQQVTLSCSPISGHRSVSWYQQTPGQGLQFLFEYFSETQRNKGNFPGRFSGRQFSNSRSEMNVSTLELGDSALYLCASSRQTSSGAETQYFGPGTRLLVL.

This clonotype was picked up a small number of times. V gene TRBV5-1 combines with J gene TRBJ2-1; D gene uncertain. The CDR3 length is 14 residues. Trimming took 1 base from V and 7 from J, leaving 12 bases between them. The V gene's germline CDR1 is SGHRS and CDR2 YFSETQ. CDR3 residues: CASSLIPEGNEQFF. The CDR3 coding sequence is TGCGCCAGCAGCTTGATCCCCGAAGGGAATGAGCAGTTCTTC.

The chain links TRBV29-1 to TRBJ2-7; TRBD1 matches 9 bases. Germline V gene data show CDR1 as SQVTM and CDR2 as ANQGSEA. V lost 4 bases and J lost 0; bases outside the gene matches: 4. This CDR3 has 14 residues. This CDR3 is CSVVLQGASYEQYF. In nucleotides, the CDR3 is TGCAGCGTTGTCCTACAGGGGGCCTCCTACGAGCAGTACTTC.

This clonotype was recorded a few times. The chain links TRBV27 to TRBJ2-7; 9 bases agree with TRBD1. CDR1 and CDR2 (germline): MNHEY, SMNVEV (reference sequence). With 2 bases clipped from V and 3 bases from J, the junction kept 2 bases outside the gene matches. The CDR3 covers 14 residues. CDR3 sequence (DNA): TGTGCCAGCAGTTTAGACAGGGGGGTCTACGAGCAGTACTTC. Its protein is CASSLDRGVYEQYF.

This clonotype has only one observation. The rearrangement joins TRBV5-1 to TRBJ2-3, with TRBD1 as a possible D gene (6 bases). The CDR3 has 12 residues. Germline V gene data show CDR1 as SGHRS and CDR2 as YFSETQ. The V end lost 3 bases, the J end lost 7 bases, and 9 bases lay between the germline ends. The CDR3 here is CASSWGPNTQYF. For the CDR3, the DNA is TGCGCCAGCAGCTGGGGGCCAAATACGCAGTATTTT.

V and J are TRBV14 and TRBJ2-1; no clear D gene. The CDR3 runs 19 residues. V was clipped by 0 bases and J by 1 base, with 19 bases between them. Looked up from germline, CDR1 is SGHDN and CDR2 is FVKESK. CDR3 sequence: CASSQDLNLLPTSYNEQFF. Here the CDR3 DNA reads TGTGCCAGCAGCCAAGATCTAAATCTTCTCCCGACTTCCTACAATGAGCAGTTCTTC.

This chain's CDR3 is CASSPVASSGDHTQYF. The CDR3 nucleotides read TGTGCCAGCAGCCCGGTGGCGTCTAGCGGGGATCATACGCAGTATTTT. The chain couples TRBV5-4 to TRBJ2-3; 9 positions agree with TRBD2. Germline values: CDR1 SGHNT, CDR2 YYREEE (reference sequence). V trimming: 4 bases; J trimming: 7 bases; junction bases outside the gene matches: 13. There are 16 residues in the CDR3.

This rearrangement joins TRBV6-6 to TRBJ2-7, with D possibly called TRBD1 or TRBD2 (6 bases each). V was clipped by 7 bases and J by 6 bases, with 13 bases between them. The CDR3 has 12 amino acids. Germline V gives CDR1 MNHNY, CDR2 SVGAGI (reference sequence). This chain's CDR3 is CASTIGGSEQYF. In DNA, the CDR3 is TGTGCCAGCACCATAGGGGGGAGCGAGCAGTACTTC.

This clonotype was seen more than once but under ten times. The chain couples TRBV7-3 to TRBJ2-2, with 9 bases lining up with TRBD2. CDR1 and CDR2 from the germline V gene are SGHTA and FQGTGA. The ends lost 4 bases at V and 2 bases at J; junction bases unmatched: 5. The CDR3 spans 16 residues. DNA for the CDR3: TGTGCCAGCAGCTCAACTAGCGGGCTAAACACCGGGGAGCTGTTTTTT. This codes for CASSSTSGLNTGELFF.

The V call is TRBV12-3 or TRBV12-4, the J call TRBJ2-3; no clear D. The V and J ends lost 2 bases and 0 bases respectively, with 18 bases between them. CDR3 length: 18 amino acids. The CDR3 DNA reads as TGTGCCAGCAGTTTAATTGTTGGTGTACGGGCTAGCACAGATACGCAGTATTTT. This gives the protein CASSLIVGVRASTDTQYF.

V usage is TRBV18 and J usage is TRBJ2-1, with 8 bases lining up with TRBD1. Trimming cost V 5 bases and J 0 bases; bases outside gene matches: 6. Germline CDR1 and CDR2: KGHSH and LQKENI. The CDR3 runs to 16 residues. The CDR3 DNA reads TGTGCCAGCTCAGGGACAGGTCATAGCTCCTACAATGAGCAGTTCTTC. This sequence encodes CASSGTGHSSYNEQFF.

A few counts support this clonotype. The chain couples TRBV10-3 to TRBJ2-1; D remains unclear. The germline CDR1 and CDR2 sequences are ENHRY and SYGVKD. This CDR3 region has 13 residues. Trimming took off 0 bases at V and 7 bases at J, with 7 bases between the two ends. The CDR3, as DNA: TGTGCCATCAGTGAGTCTAAAGGGAATGAGCAGTTCTTC. This codes for CAISESKGNEQFF.